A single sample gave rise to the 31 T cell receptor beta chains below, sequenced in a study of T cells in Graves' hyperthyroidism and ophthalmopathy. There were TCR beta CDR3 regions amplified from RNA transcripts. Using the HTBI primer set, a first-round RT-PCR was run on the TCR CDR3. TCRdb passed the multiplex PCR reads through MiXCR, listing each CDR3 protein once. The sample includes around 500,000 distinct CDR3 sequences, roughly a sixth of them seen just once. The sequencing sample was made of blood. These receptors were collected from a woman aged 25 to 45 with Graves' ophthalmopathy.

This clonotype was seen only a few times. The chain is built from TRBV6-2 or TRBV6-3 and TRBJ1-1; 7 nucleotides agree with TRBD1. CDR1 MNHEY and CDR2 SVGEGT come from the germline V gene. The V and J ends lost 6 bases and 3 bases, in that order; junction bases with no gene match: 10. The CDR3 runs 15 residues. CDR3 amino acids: CASSYLGTDYTEAFF. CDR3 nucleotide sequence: TGTGCCAGCAGCTATCTTGGGACAGACTACACTGAAGCTTTCTTT.

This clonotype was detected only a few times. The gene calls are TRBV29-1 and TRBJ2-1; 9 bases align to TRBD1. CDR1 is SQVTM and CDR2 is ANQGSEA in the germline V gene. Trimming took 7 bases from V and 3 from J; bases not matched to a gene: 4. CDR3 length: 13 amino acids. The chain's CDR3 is CSGDRGGYNEQFF. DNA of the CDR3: TGCAGCGGAGACAGGGGGGGCTACAATGAGCAGTTCTTC.

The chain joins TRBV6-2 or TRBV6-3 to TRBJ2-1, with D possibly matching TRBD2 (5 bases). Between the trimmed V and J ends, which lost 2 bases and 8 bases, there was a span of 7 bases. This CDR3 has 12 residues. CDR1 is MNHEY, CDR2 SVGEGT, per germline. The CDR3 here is CASSYGRDEQFF. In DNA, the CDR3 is TGTGCCAGCAGTTACGGGCGGGATGAGCAGTTCTTC.

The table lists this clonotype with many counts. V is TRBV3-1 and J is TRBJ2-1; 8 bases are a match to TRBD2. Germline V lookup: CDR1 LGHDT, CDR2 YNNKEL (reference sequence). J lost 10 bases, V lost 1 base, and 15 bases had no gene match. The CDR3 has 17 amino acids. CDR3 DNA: TGTGCCAGCAGCCAAGGATGGCGGGAGGACCTAGGAGGGGAGCAGTTCTTC. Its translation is CASSQGWREDLGGEQFF.

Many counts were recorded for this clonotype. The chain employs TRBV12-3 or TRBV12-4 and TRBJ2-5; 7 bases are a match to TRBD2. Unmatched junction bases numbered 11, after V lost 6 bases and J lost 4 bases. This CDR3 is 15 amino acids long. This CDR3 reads CASSPLSSGGETQYF. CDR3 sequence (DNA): TGTGCCAGCAGCCCCTTATCTTCGGGAGGAGAGACCCAGTACTTC.

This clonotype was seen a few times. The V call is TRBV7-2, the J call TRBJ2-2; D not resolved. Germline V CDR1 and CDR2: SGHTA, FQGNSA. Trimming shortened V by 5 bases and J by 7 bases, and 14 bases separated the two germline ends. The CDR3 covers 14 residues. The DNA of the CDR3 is TGTGCCAGCAGCATCCATAGTGTTATCGGGGAGCTGTTTTTT. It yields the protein CASSIHSVIGELFF.

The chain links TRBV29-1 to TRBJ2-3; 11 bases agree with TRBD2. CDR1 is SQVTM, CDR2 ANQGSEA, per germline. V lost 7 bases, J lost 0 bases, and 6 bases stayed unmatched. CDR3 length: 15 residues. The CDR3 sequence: CSAATSGTSTDTQYF. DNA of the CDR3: TGCAGCGCCGCGACTAGCGGGACTAGCACAGATACGCAGTATTTT.

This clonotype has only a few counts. The CDR3 nucleotides are TGCGCCAGCAGCCAAGGAGGGTTCTCCTATGGCTACACCTTC. This codes for CASSQGGFSYGYTF. This sequence joins TRBV4-1 and TRBJ1-2; D not certain. Trimming removed 1 base at V and 4 bases at J, with 10 bases between. The CDR3 loop spans 14 amino acids. Germline V gene lookup returns CDR1 MGHRA and CDR2 YSYEKL.

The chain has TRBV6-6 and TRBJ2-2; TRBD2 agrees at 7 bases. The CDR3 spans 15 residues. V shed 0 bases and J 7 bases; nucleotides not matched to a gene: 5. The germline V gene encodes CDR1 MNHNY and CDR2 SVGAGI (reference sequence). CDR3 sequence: CASSYSTSLGGELFF. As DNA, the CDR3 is TGTGCCAGCAGTTACTCGACTAGCCTGGGCGGGGAGCTGTTTTTT.

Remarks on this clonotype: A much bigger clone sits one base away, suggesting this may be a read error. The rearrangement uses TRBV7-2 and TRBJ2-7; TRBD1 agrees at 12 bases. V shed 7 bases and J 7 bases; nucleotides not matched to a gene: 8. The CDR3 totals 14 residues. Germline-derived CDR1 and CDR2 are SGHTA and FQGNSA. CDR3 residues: CASISGTGGWEQYF. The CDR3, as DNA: TGTGCCAGCATCTCCGGGACAGGGGGCTGGGAGCAGTACTTC. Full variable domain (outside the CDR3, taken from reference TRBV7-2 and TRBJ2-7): GAGVSQSPSNKVTEKGKDVELRCDPISGHTALYWYRQSLGQGLEFLIYFQGNSAPDKSGLPSDRFSAERTGGSVSTLTIQRTQQEDSAVYLCASISGTGGWEQYFGPGTRLTVT.

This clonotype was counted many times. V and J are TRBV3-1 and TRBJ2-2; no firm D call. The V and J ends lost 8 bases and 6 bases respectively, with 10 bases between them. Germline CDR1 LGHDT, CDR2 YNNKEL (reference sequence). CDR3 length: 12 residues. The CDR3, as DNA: TGTGCCAGCCAAAACCGAGCCGGGGAGCTGTTTTTT. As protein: CASQNRAGELFF.

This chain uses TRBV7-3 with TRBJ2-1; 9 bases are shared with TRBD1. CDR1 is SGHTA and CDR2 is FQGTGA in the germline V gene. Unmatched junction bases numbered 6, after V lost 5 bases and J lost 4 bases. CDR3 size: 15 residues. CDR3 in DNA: TGTGCCAGCAGCCGAGACAGGGGGGATTACAATGAGCAGTTCTTC. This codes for CASSRDRGDYNEQFF.

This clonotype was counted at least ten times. The CDR3 nucleotides are TGTGCCAGCAGTCCCGGGCAGGGGACGACAGATACGCAGTATTTT. Translation: CASSPGQGTTDTQYF. The chain recombines TRBV28 with TRBJ2-3, with a possible D match to TRBD1 (6 bases). With 5 bases removed from V and 3 bases from J, the gap between germline ends came to 15 bases. This CDR3 has 15 amino acids. Germline V gene data show CDR1 as MDHEN and CDR2 as SYDVKM.

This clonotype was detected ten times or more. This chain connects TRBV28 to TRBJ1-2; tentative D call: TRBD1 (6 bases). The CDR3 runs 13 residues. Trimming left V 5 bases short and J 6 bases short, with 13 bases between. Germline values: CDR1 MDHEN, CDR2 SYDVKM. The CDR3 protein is CASSPQGFHGYTF. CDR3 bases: TGTGCCAGCAGTCCACAGGGTTTTCATGGCTACACCTTC.

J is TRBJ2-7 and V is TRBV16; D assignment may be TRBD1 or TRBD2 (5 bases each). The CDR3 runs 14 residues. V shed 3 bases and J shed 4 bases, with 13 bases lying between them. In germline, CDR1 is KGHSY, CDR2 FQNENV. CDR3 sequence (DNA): TGTGCCAGCAGCCATGGGGGAACAGATTACGAGCAGTACTTC. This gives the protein CASSHGGTDYEQYF. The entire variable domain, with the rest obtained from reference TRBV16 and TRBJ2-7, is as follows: GEEVAQTPKHLVRGEGQKAKLYCAPIKGHSYVFWYQQVLKNEFKFLISFQNENVFDETGMPKERFSAKCLPNSPCSLEIQATKLEDSAVYFCASSHGGTDYEQYFGPGTRLTVT.

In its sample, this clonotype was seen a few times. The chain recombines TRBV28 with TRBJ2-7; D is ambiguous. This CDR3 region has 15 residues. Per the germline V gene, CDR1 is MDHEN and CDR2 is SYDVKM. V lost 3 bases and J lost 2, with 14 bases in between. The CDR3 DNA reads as TGTGCCAGCAGTTTGAAGACGGACCATGCCTACGAGCAGTACTTC. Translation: CASSLKTDHAYEQYF.

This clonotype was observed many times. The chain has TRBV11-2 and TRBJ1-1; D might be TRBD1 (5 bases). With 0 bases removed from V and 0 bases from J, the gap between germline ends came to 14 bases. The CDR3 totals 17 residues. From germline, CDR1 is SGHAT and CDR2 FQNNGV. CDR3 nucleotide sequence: TGTGCCAGCAGCTTAGACGGGGCCCAGGCGGTGAACACTGAAGCTTTCTTT. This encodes CASSLDGAQAVNTEAFF.

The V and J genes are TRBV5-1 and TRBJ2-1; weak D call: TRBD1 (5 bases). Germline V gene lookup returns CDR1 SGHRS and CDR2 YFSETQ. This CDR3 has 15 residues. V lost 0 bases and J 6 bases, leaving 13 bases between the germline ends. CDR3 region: CASSLDATAINEQFF. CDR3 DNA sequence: TGCGCCAGCAGCTTGGACGCGACAGCCATCAATGAGCAGTTCTTC.

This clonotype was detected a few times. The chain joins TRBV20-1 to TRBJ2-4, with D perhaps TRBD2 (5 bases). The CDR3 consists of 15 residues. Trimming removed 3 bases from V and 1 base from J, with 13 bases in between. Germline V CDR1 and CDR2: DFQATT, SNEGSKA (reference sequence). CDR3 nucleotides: TGCAGTGCTAGCATTACGGGCGGGGCCAAAAACATTCAGTACTTC. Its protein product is CSASITGGAKNIQYF.

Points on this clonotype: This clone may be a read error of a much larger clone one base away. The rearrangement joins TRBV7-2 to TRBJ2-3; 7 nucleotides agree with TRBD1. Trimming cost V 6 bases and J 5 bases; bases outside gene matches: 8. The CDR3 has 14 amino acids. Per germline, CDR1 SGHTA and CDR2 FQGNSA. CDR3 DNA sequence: TGTGCCAGCAGAGGGGGACAGCTCATAGATACGCAGTATTTT. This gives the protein CASRGGQLIDTQYF.

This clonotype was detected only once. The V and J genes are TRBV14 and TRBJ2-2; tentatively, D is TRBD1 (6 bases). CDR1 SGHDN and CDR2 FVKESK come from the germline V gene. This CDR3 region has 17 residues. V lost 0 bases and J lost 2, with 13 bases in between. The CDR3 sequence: CASSQDYRTDNTGELFF. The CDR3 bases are TGTGCCAGCAGCCAAGATTATCGGACAGATAACACCGGGGAGCTGTTTTTT.

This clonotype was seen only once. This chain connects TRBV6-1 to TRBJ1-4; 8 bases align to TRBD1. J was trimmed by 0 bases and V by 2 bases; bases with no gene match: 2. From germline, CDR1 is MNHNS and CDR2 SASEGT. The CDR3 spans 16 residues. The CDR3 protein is CASSEQGATTNEKLFF. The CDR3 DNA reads TGTGCCAGCAGTGAACAGGGGGCGACAACTAATGAAAAACTGTTTTTT.

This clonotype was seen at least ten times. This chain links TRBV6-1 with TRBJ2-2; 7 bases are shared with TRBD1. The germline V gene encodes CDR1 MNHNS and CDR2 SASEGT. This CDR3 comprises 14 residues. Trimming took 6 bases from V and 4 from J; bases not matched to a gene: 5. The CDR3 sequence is CASSRQGATGELFF. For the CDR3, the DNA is TGTGCCAGCAGCAGACAGGGAGCCACCGGGGAGCTGTTTTTT.

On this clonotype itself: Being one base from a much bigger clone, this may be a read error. The CDR3 sequence: CASSPGGTVTYEQFF. CDR3 nucleotides: TGTGCCAGCAGCCCCGGGGGGACAGTTACCTACGAGCAGTTCTTC. J is TRBJ2-7 and V is TRBV7-3; D possibly uses TRBD1 or TRBD2 (7 bases each). The end of the DNA is better explained by TRBJ2-1, so the J call may be wrong. The germline CDR1 and CDR2 sequences are SGHTA and FQGTGA. The CDR3 length is 15 residues.

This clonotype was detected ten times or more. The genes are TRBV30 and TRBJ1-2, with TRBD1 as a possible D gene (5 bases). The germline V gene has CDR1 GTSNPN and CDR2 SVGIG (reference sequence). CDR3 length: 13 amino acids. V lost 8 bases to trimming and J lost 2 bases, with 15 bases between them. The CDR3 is CAAIGTVNYGYTF. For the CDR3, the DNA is TGTGCCGCCATAGGGACGGTGAACTATGGCTACACCTTC. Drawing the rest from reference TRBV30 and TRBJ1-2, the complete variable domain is SQTIHQWPATLVQPVGSPLSLECTVEGTSNPNLYWYRQAAGRGLQLLFYSVGIGQISSEVPQNLSASRPQDRQFILSSKKLLLSDSGFYLCAAIGTVNYGYTFGSGTRLTVV.

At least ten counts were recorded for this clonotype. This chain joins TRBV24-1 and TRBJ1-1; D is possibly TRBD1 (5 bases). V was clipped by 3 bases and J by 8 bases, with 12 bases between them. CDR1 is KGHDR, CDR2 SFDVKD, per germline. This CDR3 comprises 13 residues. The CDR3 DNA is TGTGCCACCAGTGATACCTACAGGTCAGAAGCTTTCTTT. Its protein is CATSDTYRSEAFF.

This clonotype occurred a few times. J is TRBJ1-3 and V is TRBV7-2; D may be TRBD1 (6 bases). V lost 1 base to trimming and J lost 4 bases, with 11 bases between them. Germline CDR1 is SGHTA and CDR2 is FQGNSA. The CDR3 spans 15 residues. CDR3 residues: CASSLDAGTGNTIYF. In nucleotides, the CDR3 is TGTGCCAGCAGCTTAGACGCCGGGACAGGAAACACCATATATTTT.

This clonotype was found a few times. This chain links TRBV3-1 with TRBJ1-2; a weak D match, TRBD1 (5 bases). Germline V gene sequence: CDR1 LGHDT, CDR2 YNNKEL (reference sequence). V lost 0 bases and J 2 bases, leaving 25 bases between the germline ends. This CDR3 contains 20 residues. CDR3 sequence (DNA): TGTGCCAGCAGCCAAGAATCACTGCGGTCCCTCGGGGCCCCCAACTATGGCTACACCTTC. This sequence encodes CASSQESLRSLGAPNYGYTF.

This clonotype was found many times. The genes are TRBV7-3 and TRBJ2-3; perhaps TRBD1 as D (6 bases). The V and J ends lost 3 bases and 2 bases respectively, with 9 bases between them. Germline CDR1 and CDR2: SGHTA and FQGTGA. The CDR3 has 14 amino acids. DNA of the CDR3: TGTGCCAGCAGCTTCAGGGGACCCACAGATACGCAGTATTTT. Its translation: CASSFRGPTDTQYF.

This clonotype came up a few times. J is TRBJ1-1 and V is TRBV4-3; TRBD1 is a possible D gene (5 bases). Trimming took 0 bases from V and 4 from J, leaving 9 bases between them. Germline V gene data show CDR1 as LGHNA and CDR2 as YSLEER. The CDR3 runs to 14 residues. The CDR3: CASSQDGGGTEAFF. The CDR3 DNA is TGCGCCAGCAGCCAAGATGGGGGTGGCACTGAAGCTTTCTTT.

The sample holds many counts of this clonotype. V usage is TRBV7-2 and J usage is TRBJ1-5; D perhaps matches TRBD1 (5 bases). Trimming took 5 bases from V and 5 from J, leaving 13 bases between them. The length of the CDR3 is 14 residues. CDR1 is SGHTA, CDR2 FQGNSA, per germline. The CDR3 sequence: CASSLDSLDQPQHF. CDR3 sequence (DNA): TGTGCCAGCAGCCTCGACAGTCTGGATCAGCCCCAGCATTTT.